The sequence of this T cell receptor beta chain was determined in a study of blood T cells in healthy people across ages. Whole-study results and caveats: Age brought a roughly linear fall in TCR beta diversity measured per million T cells.

Each donor supplied about 9.6 milliliters of peripheral blood. Primed by a sample-barcoded 5' primer and a J-beta primer mix, a second PCR proceeded for about 7 to 12 cycles. Each cDNA molecule, via a template-switch adaptor with 12 random nucleotides, was tagged. Each CDR3 protein is one row after TCRdb ran MiXCR on the 5' RACE reads. The sample includes 650,000 to 1,000,000 distinct CDR3 sequences, roughly 35% of them seen just once. CDR1 is SGDLS and CDR2 is YYNGEE in the germline V gene. Trimming cost V 0 bases and J 4 bases; bases outside gene matches: 4. CDR3 length: 15 amino acids. Points on this clonotype: The antigen is not known.

The chain joins TRBV9 to TRBJ1-5; 7 nucleotides line up with TRBD1. The sample comprised blood. The receptor comes from a man in his late teens or twenties in good health. This chain's CDR3 is CASSVDGTVNQPQHF. CDR3 in DNA: TGTGCCAGCAGCGTAGATGGGACAGTTAATCAGCCCCAGCATTTT. The full variable domain, completed using reference TRBV9 and TRBJ1-5, is DSGVTQTPKHLITATGQRVTLRCSPRSGDLSVYWYQQSLDQGLQFLIQYYNGEERAKGNILERFSAQQFPDLHSELNLSSLELGDSALYFCASSVDGTVNQPQHFGDGTRLSIL.